A single sample is the source of the 28 T cell receptor beta chains below, sequenced in a study of OX40 agonist ivuxolimab in advanced cancers. Profiled with immunoSEQ multiplex PCR; TCRdb holds only in-frame clones, not every one. In the table there are roughly 40,000 clones, roughly 84% of which are singletons. The material was CD4+ or CD8+ T cells sorted from blood, obtained in a trial of the OX40 agonist ivuxolimab. These TCRs come from an adult with an advanced solid tumor such as melanoma, head and neck, liver or kidney cancer.

The genes are TRBV4-2 and TRBJ2-1; 9 positions agree with TRBD1. Germline CDR1 reads LGHNA; CDR2 reads YNFKEQ. The CDR3 runs 18 residues. Trimming cost V 1 base and J 6 bases; bases outside gene matches: 13. The CDR3 region has the DNA TGTGCCAGCAGCCAAGCCGCCGGGGACAGGGTCCCTCTCAATGAGCAGTTCTTC. Translating it yields CASSQAAGDRVPLNEQFF.

The chain uses TRBV6-1 and TRBJ2-7, with a tentative D call TRBD1 (5 bases). The CDR3 has 14 residues. V dropped 2 bases and J dropped 2 bases, with 10 bases sitting between them. Germline V CDR1 and CDR2: MNHNS, SASEGT. CDR3 DNA: TGTGCCAGCAGTGAAAGGGGCGGAGCCTACGAGCAGTACTTC. Translating it yields CASSERGGAYEQYF.

V usage is TRBV30 and J usage is TRBJ2-7; TRBD2 is a possible D gene (5 bases). Germline V gives CDR1 GTSNPN, CDR2 SVGIG (reference sequence). Trimming shortened V by 3 bases and J by 5 bases, and 14 bases separated the two germline ends. The CDR3 length is 13 residues. For the CDR3, the DNA is TGTGCCTGGAGCATATACCGGGATCACGAGCAGTACTTC. Translated, it gives CAWSIYRDHEQYF.

The V gene is TRBV15, the J gene TRBJ2-5; D unresolved. CDR1 and CDR2 from the germline V gene are LNHNV and YYDKDF (reference sequence). V was shortened by 1 base and J by 3 bases, with 6 bases between the two germline ends. CDR3 length: 13 residues. In DNA form, the CDR3 reads TGTGCCACCAGCAGAGCCGGAGAAGAGACCCAGTACTTC. Translation: CATSRAGEETQYF. The variable domain in full, completed from reference TRBV15 and TRBJ2-5, reads DAMVIQNPRYQVTQFGKPVTLSCSQTLNHNVMYWYQQKSSQAPKLLFHYYDKDFNNEADTPDNFQSRRPNTSFCFLDIRSPGLGDTAMYLCATSRAGEETQYFGPGTRLLVL.

The CDR3 reads CASRRDRGNTIYF. For the CDR3, the DNA is TGTGCCAGCAGGAGGGACAGAGGAAACACCATATATTTT. The chain uses TRBV9 and TRBJ1-3; 7 bases map to TRBD1. The germline V gene encodes CDR1 SGDLS and CDR2 YYNGEE. V was clipped by 5 bases and J by 4 bases; unmatched bases: 3. The CDR3 spans 13 residues.

The table lists this clone with a count of one. The chain couples TRBV6-5 to TRBJ1-6; TRBD1 aligns across 8 bases. Germline CDR1 and CDR2: MNHEY and SVGAGI. Germline trimming cut 8 bases from V and 7 bases from J; bases unmatched to any gene: 4. This CDR3 is built from 13 residues. Written as DNA, the CDR3 is TGTGCCAGCGGAAGGGACAGGAATTCACCCCTCCACTTT. It is translated as CASGRDRNSPLHF.

The CDR3 loop is CASSREGGDNEAFF. For the CDR3, the DNA is TGTGCCAGCAGCCGAGAGGGGGGAGACAATGAAGCTTTCTTT. V and J are TRBV7-9 and TRBJ1-1; the D gene is possibly TRBD1 (6 bases). Germline loops: CDR1 SEHNR, CDR2 FQNEAQ (reference sequence). The CDR3 totals 14 residues. Trimming took 5 bases from V and 7 from J, leaving 17 bases between them.

The chain combines TRBV19 with TRBJ2-7; D gene unclear. With 4 bases removed from V and 3 bases from J, the gap between germline ends came to 10 bases. This CDR3 contains 13 residues. CDR1 LNHDA and CDR2 SQIVND come from the germline V gene (reference sequence). In DNA form, the CDR3 reads TGTGCCAGTAGTACCCTCCACAGCTACGAGCAGTACTTC. Encoded protein: CASSTLHSYEQYF. Complete variable domain (other parts from reference TRBV19 and TRBJ2-7): DGGITQSPKYLFRKEGQNVTLSCEQNLNHDAMYWYRQDPGQGLRLIYYSQIVNDFQKGDIAEGYSVSREKKESFPLTVTSAQKNPTAFYLCASSTLHSYEQYFGPGTRLTVT.

The V gene is TRBV5-1, the J gene TRBJ2-4, with D possibly matching TRBD1 (6 bases). This CDR3 spans 16 amino acids. Germline V CDR1 and CDR2: SGHRS, YFSETQ. V lost 3 bases, J lost 8 bases, and 21 bases lay in between. The CDR3 coding sequence is TGCGCCAGCAGCTCACCGGGACATATCGGTACGGACATTCAGTACTTC. Translation gives CASSSPGHIGTDIQYF.

The chain has TRBV4-1 and TRBJ2-5; no definite D call. The J call may be incorrect, as the DNA end agrees better with TRBJ2-7. This CDR3 spans 13 amino acids. Germline values: CDR1 MGHRA, CDR2 YSYEKL. This CDR3 is CASSQGRLYEQYF. The CDR3 DNA reads TGCGCCAGCAGCCAAGGACGGCTCTACGAGCAGTACTTC.

The chain recombines TRBV4-1 with TRBJ1-1; D call uncertain. The CDR3 totals 13 residues. Germline V gene sequence: CDR1 MGHRA, CDR2 YSYEKL. The ends were cut back, 0 bases at V and 6 bases at J, with 8 bases in the middle. The CDR3 region has the DNA TGCGCCAGCAGCCAAGATCAAGGGCCTGAAGCTTTCTTT. Its protein is CASSQDQGPEAFF.

This chain connects TRBV30 to TRBJ1-1, with unresolved D. The CDR3 length is 12 residues. Per germline, CDR1 GTSNPN and CDR2 SVGIG (reference sequence). Trimming removed 3 bases at V and 6 bases at J, with 11 bases between. CDR3 region: CAWREVVAEAFF. The CDR3 nucleotides are TGTGCCTGGAGGGAGGTCGTCGCTGAAGCTTTCTTT. The variable domain in full, completed from reference TRBV30 and TRBJ1-1, reads SQTIHQWPATLVQPVGSPLSLECTVEGTSNPNLYWYRQAAGRGLQLLFYSVGIGQISSEVPQNLSASRPQDRQFILSSKKLLLSDSGFYLCAWREVVAEAFFGQGTRLTVV.

This rearrangement joins TRBV5-1 to TRBJ2-3; possible D gene TRBD2, 6 bases. Germline V CDR1 and CDR2: SGHRS, YFSETQ. CDR3 length equals 15 residues. V lost 7 bases and J lost 0, with 15 bases in between. The CDR3 region is CASGTGTLSTDTQYF. Written as DNA, the CDR3 is TGCGCCAGCGGAACCGGGACTCTCAGCACAGATACGCAGTATTTT.

The V call is TRBV29-1, the J call TRBJ2-1; 14 nucleotides align to TRBD2. J was trimmed by 4 bases and V by 7 bases; bases with no gene match: 6. Germline V gene lookup returns CDR1 SQVTM and CDR2 ANQGSEA. The CDR3 extends over 15 amino acids. Written as DNA, the CDR3 is TGCAGCGGCATCGGGACTAGCGGGGGTTACAATGAGCAGTTCTTC. Translation: CSGIGTSGGYNEQFF.

V gene TRBV29-1 combines with J gene TRBJ1-2; perhaps TRBD1 as D (5 bases). Trimming took 5 bases from V and 4 from J, leaving 11 bases between them. Germline-derived CDR1 and CDR2 are SQVTM and ANQGSEA. The CDR3 totals 12 residues. CDR3 in amino acids: CSVWTSLYGYTF. In DNA form, the CDR3 reads TGCAGCGTTTGGACATCCCTCTATGGCTACACCTTC. The complete variable domain, with remaining parts taken from reference TRBV29-1 and TRBJ1-2, reads SAVISQKPSRDICQRGTSLTIQCQVDSQVTMMFWYRQQPGQSLTLIATANQGSEATYESGFVIDKFPISRPNLTFSTLTVSNMSPEDSSIYLCSVWTSLYGYTFGSGTRLTVV.

This clone is deemed medium-sized. V is TRBV13 and J is TRBJ2-7; 7 nucleotides align to TRBD1. This CDR3 spans 13 amino acids. V gave up 4 bases and J gave up 2 bases; unmatched junction bases: 2. From germline, CDR1 is PRHDT and CDR2 FYEKMQ (reference sequence). As DNA, the CDR3 is TGTGCCAGCAGCTGGGGGACAGCCTACGAGCAGTACTTC. Translating gives CASSWGTAYEQYF.

The chain carries TRBV11-2 and TRBJ2-2; D is possibly TRBD1 (7 bases). The CDR3 sequence is 15 residues long. Germline V gives CDR1 SGHAT, CDR2 FQNNGV. V dropped 2 bases and J dropped 8 bases, with 15 bases sitting between them. The CDR3: CASSLPSGDRGELFF. In DNA form, the CDR3 reads TGTGCCAGCAGCTTACCTTCGGGGGACAGAGGGGAGCTGTTTTTT. Full variable domain (outside the CDR3, taken from reference TRBV11-2 and TRBJ2-2): EAGVAQSPRYKIIEKRQSVAFWCNPISGHATLYWYQQILGQGPKLLIQFQNNGVVDDSQLPKDRFSAERLKGVDSTLKIQPAKLEDSAVYLCASSLPSGDRGELFFGEGSRLTVL.

The chain has TRBV7-8 and TRBJ2-3; D gene uncertain. From germline, CDR1 is SGHVS and CDR2 FQNEAQ. The CDR3 has 12 amino acids. V shed 1 base and J shed 6 bases, with 5 bases lying between them. The CDR3 reads CASSLGVDTQYF. The DNA of the CDR3 is TGTGCCAGCAGCTTAGGGGTGGATACGCAGTATTTT. The full variable domain, its missing parts supplied by reference TRBV7-8 and TRBJ2-3, is GAGVSQSPRYKVAKRGQDVALRCDPISGHVSLFWYQQALGQGPEFLTYFQNEAQLDKSGLPSDRFFAERPEGSVSTLKIQRTQQEDSAVYLCASSLGVDTQYFGPGTRLTVL.

In DNA form, the CDR3 reads TGTGCCAGCGGGGTAGCGGGGGACTCCTACGAGCAGTACTTC. Amino acids: CASGVAGDSYEQYF. The V call is TRBV6-1, the J call TRBJ2-7; 9 nucleotides align to TRBD2. Germline CDR1 reads MNHNS; CDR2 reads SASEGT. The trim removed 8 bases at V and 0 bases at J, leaving 5 bases unmatched. This CDR3 contains 14 residues.

The chain couples TRBV6-6 to TRBJ1-2; no definite D call. Trimming took off 0 bases at V and 7 bases at J, with 9 bases between the two ends. The germline V gene encodes CDR1 MNHNY and CDR2 SVGAGI (reference sequence). This CDR3 is 13 amino acids long. This CDR3 is CASSYSPRGGYTF. The CDR3 DNA follows: TGTGCCAGCAGTTACTCGCCCCGCGGTGGCTACACCTTC.

The chain joins TRBV4-1 to TRBJ2-5; D gene ambiguous. The V end was cut by 1 base, the J end by 5 bases, with 14 bases between. The CDR3 sequence is 15 residues long. CDR1 is MGHRA, CDR2 YSYEKL, per germline. CDR3 sequence (DNA): TGCGCCAGCAGCCAAGTCGGAAGGGTAGGGGAGACCCAGTACTTC. This sequence encodes CASSQVGRVGETQYF.

The V call is TRBV6-1, the J call TRBJ1-2; TRBD1 might be the D (5 bases). There are 16 residues in the CDR3. V dropped 0 bases and J dropped 5 bases, with 16 bases sitting between them. Per germline, CDR1 MNHNS and CDR2 SASEGT. CDR3 sequence reads: CASSEALQNEGYGYTF. Here the CDR3 DNA reads TGTGCCAGCAGTGAAGCCCTCCAAAACGAGGGGTATGGCTACACCTTC.

The J gene is TRBJ1-2, the V gene TRBV4-2; D is ambiguous. The CDR3 has 14 residues. Germline CDR1 reads LGHNA; CDR2 reads YNFKEQ. The ends were cut back, 0 bases at V and 4 bases at J, with 9 bases in the middle. CDR3 nucleotide sequence: TGTGCCAGCAGCCAAGATAACGAGCTCTATGGCTACACCTTC. Translated: CASSQDNELYGYTF.

V usage is TRBV29-1 and J usage is TRBJ2-5; TRBD2 matches at 8 bases. The CDR3 is 13 residues long. In germline, CDR1 is SQVTM, CDR2 ANQGSEA. V was clipped by 7 bases and J by 1 base; unmatched bases: 5. In DNA form, the CDR3 reads TGCAGCGCCTTACTAGCGGTCCAAGAGACCCAGTACTTC. It is translated as CSALLAVQETQYF.

This clone was picked up one time. The chain uses TRBV4-1 and TRBJ2-7; 8 bases map to TRBD1. Germline CDR1 and CDR2: MGHRA and YSYEKL. Trimming at V came to 3 bases and at J to 3 bases, leaving 4 bases not matched to a gene. The CDR3 is 14 residues long. The CDR3 DNA reads TGCGCCAGCAGCCACGGACAGGGTTTCTACGAGCAGTACTTC. Encoded protein: CASSHGQGFYEQYF.

The chain joins TRBV5-1 to TRBJ1-4, with 10 bases fitting TRBD1. Germline loops: CDR1 SGHRS, CDR2 YFSETQ. The CDR3 is 15 amino acids. The V and J ends lost 4 bases and 6 bases, in that order; junction bases with no gene match: 6. Written as DNA, the CDR3 is TGCGCCAGCAGCCCCGGACAGGGGGAAGATGAAAAACTGTTTTTT. Translating it yields CASSPGQGEDEKLFF.

The chain recombines TRBV4-1 with TRBJ1-2, with 9 bases fitting TRBD1. The CDR3 has 15 amino acids. Germline lookup yields CDR1 MGHRA and CDR2 YSYEKL. V gave up 4 bases and J gave up 4 bases; unmatched junction bases: 7. DNA of the CDR3: TGCGCCAGCAGCCGAGGACAGGGGAACTTCTATGGCTACACCTTC. This gives the protein CASSRGQGNFYGYTF.

This sequence joins TRBV5-5 and TRBJ1-1, with D possibly TRBD1 on 5 matching bases. Germline V gene lookup returns CDR1 SGHKS and CDR2 YYEKEE (reference sequence). Trimming removed 7 bases at V and 6 bases at J, with 16 bases between. This CDR3 comprises 13 residues. Here the CDR3 DNA reads TGTGCCAGCTTTAGGGTAAAGGGGTCTGAAGCTTTCTTT. This translates into CASFRVKGSEAFF.